The following is a T cell receptor beta chain sequence with its context. Its specificity is not known. These data are taken from a study of OX40 agonist ivuxolimab in advanced cancers. Broader study findings: Some nonresponders additionally presented with little normalized T-cell clonal expansion.

V dropped 2 bases and J dropped 9; count of bases not matched to a gene: 5. The CDR3 totals 14 residues. Germline V gene data show CDR1 as SNHLY and CDR2 as FYNNEI. Only in-frame clones appear in the TCRdb table, and some are missing; sequencing was by immunoSEQ multiplex PCR. The repertoire has 70,000 or so clones, around 85% of them found once; the top ten carry roughly 4%. V and J are TRBV2 and TRBJ2-1; 9 nucleotides line up with TRBD2. This specimen consisted of CD4+ or CD8+ T cells sorted from blood, obtained in a trial of the OX40 agonist ivuxolimab. This clonotype was obtained from an adult with an advanced solid tumor such as melanoma, head and neck, liver or kidney cancer. DNA of the CDR3: TGTGCCAGCAGTGAAAAAGGCGGGAGGGCTGAGCAGTTCTTC. It encodes CASSEKGGRAEQFF.